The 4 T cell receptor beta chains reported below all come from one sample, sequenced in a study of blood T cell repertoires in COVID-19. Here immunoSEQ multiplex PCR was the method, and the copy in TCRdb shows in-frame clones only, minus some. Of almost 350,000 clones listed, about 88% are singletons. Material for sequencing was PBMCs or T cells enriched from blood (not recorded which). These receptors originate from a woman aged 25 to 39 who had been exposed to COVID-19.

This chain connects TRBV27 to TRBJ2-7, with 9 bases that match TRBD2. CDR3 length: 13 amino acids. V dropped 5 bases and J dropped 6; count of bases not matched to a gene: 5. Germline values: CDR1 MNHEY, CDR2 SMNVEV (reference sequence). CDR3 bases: TGTGCCAGCAGTCCGGGACTAGCCGTCGAGCAGTACTTC. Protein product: CASSPGLAVEQYF.

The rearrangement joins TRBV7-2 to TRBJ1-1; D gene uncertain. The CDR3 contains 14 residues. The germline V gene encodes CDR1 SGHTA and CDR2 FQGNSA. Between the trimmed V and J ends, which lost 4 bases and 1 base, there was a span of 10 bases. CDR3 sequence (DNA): TGTGCCAGCAGCTACCAACAACAGAACACTGAAGCTTTCTTT. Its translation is CASSYQQQNTEAFF. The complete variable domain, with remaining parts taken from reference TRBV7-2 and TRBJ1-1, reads GAGVSQSPSNKVTEKGKDVELRCDPISGHTALYWYRQSLGQGLEFLIYFQGNSAPDKSGLPSDRFSAERTGGSVSTLTIQRTQQEDSAVYLCASSYQQQNTEAFFGQGTRLTVV.

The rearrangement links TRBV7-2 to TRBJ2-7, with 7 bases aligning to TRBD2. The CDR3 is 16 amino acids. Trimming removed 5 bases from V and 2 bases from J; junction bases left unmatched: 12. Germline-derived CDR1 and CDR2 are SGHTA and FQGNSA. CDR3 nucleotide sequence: TGTGCCAGCAGCCCCGCCGGCGGGAGTGTAACCTACGAGCAGTACTTC. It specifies CASSPAGGSVTYEQYF.

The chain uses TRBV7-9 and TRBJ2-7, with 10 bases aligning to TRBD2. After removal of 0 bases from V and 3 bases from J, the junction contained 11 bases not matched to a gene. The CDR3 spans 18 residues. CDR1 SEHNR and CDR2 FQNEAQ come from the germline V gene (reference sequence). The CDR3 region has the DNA TGTGCCAGCAGCTTAGCTTCGCCTCTAGCGGGAGATTACTACGAGCAGTACTTC. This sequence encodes CASSLASPLAGDYYEQYF.